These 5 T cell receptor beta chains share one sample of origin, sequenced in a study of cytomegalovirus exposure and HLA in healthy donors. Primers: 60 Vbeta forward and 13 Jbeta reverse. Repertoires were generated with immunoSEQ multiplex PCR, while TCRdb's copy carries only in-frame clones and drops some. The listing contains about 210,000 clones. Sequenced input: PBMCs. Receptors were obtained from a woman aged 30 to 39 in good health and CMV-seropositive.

CDR3 coding DNA: TGTGCCAGCAGCTTATCCCGGGACAGGGGCACTGAAGCTTTCTTT. Its protein is CASSLSRDRGTEAFF. The genes are TRBV11-2 and TRBJ1-1; 10 nucleotides match TRBD1. CDR3 length equals 15 residues. Germline loops: CDR1 SGHAT, CDR2 FQNNGV. Trimming removed 2 bases from V and 4 bases from J; junction bases left unmatched: 4.

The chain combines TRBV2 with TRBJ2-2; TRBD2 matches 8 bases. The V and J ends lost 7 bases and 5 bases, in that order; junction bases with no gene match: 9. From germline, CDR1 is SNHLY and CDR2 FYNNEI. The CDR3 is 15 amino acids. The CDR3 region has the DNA TGTGCCAGCACGGTCGGGGGGGGGTGGACCGGGGAGCTGTTTTTT. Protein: CASTVGGGWTGELFF.

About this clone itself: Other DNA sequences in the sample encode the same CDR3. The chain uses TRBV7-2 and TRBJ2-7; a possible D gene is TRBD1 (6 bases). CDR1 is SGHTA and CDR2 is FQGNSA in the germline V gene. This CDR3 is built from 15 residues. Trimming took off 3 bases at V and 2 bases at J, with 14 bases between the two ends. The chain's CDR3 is CASSLGAGKAYEQYF. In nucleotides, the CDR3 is TGTGCCAGCAGCTTGGGGGCAGGGAAGGCCTACGAGCAGTACTTC.

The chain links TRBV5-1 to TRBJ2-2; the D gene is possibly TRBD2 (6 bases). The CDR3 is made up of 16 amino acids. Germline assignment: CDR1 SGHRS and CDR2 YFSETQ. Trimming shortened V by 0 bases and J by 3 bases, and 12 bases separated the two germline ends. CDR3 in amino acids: CASSLVEGRHTGELFF. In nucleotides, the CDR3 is TGCGCCAGCAGCTTGGTGGAGGGTAGACACACCGGGGAGCTGTTTTTT.

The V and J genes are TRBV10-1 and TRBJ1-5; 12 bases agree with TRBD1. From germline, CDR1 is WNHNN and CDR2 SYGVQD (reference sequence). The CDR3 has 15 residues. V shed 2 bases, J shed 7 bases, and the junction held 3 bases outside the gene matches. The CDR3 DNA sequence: TGCGCCAGCAGTGAGCCGGGACAGGGGGCACAGCCCCAGCATTTT. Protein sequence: CASSEPGQGAQPQHF.